This entry features one T cell receptor beta chain sequence. The sample is drawn from a study of blood T cell repertoires in COVID-19. Only in-frame clones appear in the TCRdb table, and some are missing; sequencing was by immunoSEQ multiplex PCR. This sample has around 30,000 clones, with roughly 86% found just once. The clonotype was recovered from a human donor with active COVID-19. The donor label of this sample is uncertain. Input material: peripheral blood.

This chain's CDR3 is CASSYPEDNSPLHF. The CDR3, as DNA: TGTGCCAGCAGTTACCCCGAGGATAATTCACCCCTCCACTTT. The rearrangement uses TRBV6-6 and TRBJ1-6; D ambiguous. The germline CDR1 and CDR2 sequences are MNHNY and SVGAGI (reference sequence). This CDR3 contains 14 residues. V dropped 2 bases and J dropped 5 bases, with 7 bases sitting between them.